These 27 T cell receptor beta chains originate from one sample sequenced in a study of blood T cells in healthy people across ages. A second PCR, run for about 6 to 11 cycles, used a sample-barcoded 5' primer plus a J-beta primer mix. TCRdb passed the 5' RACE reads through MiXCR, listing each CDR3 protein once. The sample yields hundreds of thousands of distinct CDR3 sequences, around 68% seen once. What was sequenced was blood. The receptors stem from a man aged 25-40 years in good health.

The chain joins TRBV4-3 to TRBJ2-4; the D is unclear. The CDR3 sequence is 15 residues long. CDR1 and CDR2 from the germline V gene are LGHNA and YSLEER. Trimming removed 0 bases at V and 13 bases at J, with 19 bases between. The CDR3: CASSQDLGQAVEQYF. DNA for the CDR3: TGCGCCAGCAGCCAAGATCTCGGCCAGGCAGTTGAGCAGTACTTC.

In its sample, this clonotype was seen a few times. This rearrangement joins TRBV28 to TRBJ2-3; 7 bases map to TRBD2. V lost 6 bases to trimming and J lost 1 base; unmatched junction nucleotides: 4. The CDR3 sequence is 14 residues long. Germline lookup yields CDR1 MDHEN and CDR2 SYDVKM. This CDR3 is CASRKSGGTDTQYF. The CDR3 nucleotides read TGTGCCAGCAGAAAAAGCGGGGGCACAGATACGCAGTATTTT. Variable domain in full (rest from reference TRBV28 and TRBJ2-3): DVKVTQSSRYLVKRTGEKVFLECVQDMDHENMFWYRQDPGLGLRLIYFSYDVKMKEKGDIPEGYSVSREKKERFSLILESASTNQTSMYLCASRKSGGTDTQYFGPGTRLTVL.

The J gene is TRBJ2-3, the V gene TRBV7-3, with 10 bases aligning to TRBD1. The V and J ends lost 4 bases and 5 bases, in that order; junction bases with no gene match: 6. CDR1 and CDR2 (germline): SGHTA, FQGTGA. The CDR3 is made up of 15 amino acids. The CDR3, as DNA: TGTGCCAGCAGCTCCACGACAGGGGGCGTAGATACGCAGTATTTT. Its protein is CASSSTTGGVDTQYF.

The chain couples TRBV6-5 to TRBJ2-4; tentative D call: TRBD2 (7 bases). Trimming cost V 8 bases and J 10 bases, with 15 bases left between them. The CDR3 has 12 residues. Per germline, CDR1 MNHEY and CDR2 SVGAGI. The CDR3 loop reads CASRGAADIQYF. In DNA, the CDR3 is TGTGCCAGCCGGGGGGCGGCAGATATTCAGTACTTC.

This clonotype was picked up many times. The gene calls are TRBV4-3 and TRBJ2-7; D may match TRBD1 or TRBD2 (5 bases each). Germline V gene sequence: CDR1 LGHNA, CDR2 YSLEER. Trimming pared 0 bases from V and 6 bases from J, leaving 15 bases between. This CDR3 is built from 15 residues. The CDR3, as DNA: TGCGCCAGCAGCCAAGATCCGGGGCGAGACGCCGAGCAGTACTTC. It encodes CASSQDPGRDAEQYF.

Here the CDR3 reads CASSRRSGANVLTF. Written as DNA, the CDR3 is TGTGCCAGCAGCCGGCGCTCTGGGGCCAACGTCCTGACTTTC. The gene calls are TRBV7-8 and TRBJ2-6, with D unclear. The CDR3 is 14 residues long. V was trimmed by 5 bases and J by 0 bases, leaving 5 bases between them. Germline V gene data show CDR1 as SGHVS and CDR2 as FQNEAQ.

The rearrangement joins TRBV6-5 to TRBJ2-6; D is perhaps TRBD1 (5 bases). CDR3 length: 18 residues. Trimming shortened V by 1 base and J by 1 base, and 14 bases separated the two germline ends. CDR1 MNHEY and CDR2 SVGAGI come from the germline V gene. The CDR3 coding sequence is TGTGCCAGCAGTTACTTCCAGGGCCTCCCTTCTGGGGCCAACGTCCTGACTTTC. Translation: CASSYFQGLPSGANVLTF.

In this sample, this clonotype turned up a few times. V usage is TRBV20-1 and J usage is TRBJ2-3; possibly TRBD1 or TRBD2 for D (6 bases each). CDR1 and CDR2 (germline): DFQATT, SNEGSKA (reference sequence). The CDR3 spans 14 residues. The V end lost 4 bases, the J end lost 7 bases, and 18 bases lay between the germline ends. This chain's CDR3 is CSATLRGAPYTQYF. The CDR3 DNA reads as TGCAGTGCTACTTTGAGGGGGGCCCCATATACGCAGTATTTT.

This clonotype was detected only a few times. This CDR3 is CASSSDSHNEQFF. As DNA, the CDR3 is TGTGCCAGCAGCTCGGACAGCCACAATGAGCAGTTCTTC. This chain joins TRBV7-2 and TRBJ2-1; possible D gene TRBD1, 6 bases. This CDR3 contains 13 residues. Trimming left V 4 bases short and J 5 bases short, with 9 bases between. CDR1 is SGHTA, CDR2 FQGNSA, per germline.

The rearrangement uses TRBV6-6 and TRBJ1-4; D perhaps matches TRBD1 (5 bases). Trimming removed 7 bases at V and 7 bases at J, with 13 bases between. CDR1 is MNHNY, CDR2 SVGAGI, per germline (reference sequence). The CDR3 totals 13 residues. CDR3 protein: CASTPGLGEKLFF. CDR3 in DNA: TGTGCCAGCACTCCGGGACTTGGTGAAAAACTGTTTTTT.

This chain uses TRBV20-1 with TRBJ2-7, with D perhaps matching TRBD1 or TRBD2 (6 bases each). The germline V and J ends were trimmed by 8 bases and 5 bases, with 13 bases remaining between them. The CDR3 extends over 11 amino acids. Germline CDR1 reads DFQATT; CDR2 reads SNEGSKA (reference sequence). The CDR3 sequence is CSKRGVNEQYF. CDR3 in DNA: TGCAGTAAAAGGGGGGTAAACGAGCAGTACTTC.

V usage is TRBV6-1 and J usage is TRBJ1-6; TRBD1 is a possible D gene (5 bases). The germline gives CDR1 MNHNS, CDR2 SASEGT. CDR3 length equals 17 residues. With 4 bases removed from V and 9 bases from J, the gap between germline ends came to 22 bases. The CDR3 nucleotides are TGTGCCAGCAGTGTAAAATCGGCGGTAGGGGTTGGTTCACCCCTCCACTTT. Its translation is CASSVKSAVGVGSPLHF.

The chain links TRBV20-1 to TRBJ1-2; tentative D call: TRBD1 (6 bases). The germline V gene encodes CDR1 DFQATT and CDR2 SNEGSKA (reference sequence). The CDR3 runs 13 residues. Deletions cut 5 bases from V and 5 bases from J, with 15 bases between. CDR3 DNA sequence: TGCAGTGCTCCTAGACAGGTAGCTTATGGCTACACCTTC. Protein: CSAPRQVAYGYTF.

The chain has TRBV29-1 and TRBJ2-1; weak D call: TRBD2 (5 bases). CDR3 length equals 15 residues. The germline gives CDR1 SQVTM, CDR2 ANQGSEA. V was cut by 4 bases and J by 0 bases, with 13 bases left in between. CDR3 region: CSVGTPSSSYNEQFF. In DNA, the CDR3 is TGCAGCGTTGGGACTCCGTCTAGCTCCTACAATGAGCAGTTCTTC.

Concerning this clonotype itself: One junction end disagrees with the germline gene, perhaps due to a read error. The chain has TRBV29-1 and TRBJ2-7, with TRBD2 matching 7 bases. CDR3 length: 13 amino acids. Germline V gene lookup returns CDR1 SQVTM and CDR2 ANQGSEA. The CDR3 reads CGAKGGQTYEQNF. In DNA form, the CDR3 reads TGCGGCGCTAAGGGAGGGCAGACCTACGAGCAGAACTTC.

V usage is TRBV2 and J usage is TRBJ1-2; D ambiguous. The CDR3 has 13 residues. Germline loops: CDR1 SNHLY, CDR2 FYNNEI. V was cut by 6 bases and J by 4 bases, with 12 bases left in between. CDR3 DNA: TGTGCCAGCAGAAATGTGTCGACCTATGGCTACACCTTC. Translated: CASRNVSTYGYTF.

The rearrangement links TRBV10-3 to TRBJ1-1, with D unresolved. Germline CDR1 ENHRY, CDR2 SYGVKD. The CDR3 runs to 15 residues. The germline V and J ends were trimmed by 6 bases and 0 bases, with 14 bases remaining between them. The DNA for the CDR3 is TGTGCCATCAGGGGGAAGGATAGATTGAACACTGAAGCTTTCTTT. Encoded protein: CAIRGKDRLNTEAFF.

The CDR3 nucleotides read TGTGCCAGCAGCATCCTCCGGGACGGGGGGCTTGCTGGGGCCAACGTCCGGACTTTC. Protein: CASSILRDGGLAGANVRTF. The genes are TRBV21-1 and TRBJ2-6; the DNA was not used to check the table's D call, TRBD1. TRBV21-1 is a pseudogene locus. The CDR3 is 19 residues long.

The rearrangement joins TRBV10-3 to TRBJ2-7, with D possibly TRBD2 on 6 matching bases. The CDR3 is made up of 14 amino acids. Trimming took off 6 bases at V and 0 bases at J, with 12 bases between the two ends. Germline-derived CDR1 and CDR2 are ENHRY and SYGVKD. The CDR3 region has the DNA TGTGCCATCAGCCGGGACTTGCTCTCCTACGAGCAGTACTTC. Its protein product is CAISRDLLSYEQYF.

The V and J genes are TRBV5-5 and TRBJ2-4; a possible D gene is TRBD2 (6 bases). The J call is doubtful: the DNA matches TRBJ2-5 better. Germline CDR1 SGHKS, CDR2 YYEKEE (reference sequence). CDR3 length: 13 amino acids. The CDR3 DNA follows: TGTGCCAGCAGCCCAGACGGAGGGGAGACCCAGTACTTC. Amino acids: CASSPDGGETQYF.

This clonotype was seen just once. CDR3 sequence reads: CASSLGGDLNTGELFF. Written as DNA, the CDR3 is TGTGCCAGCAGCTTAGGGGGGGATTTGAACACCGGGGAGCTGTTTTTT. The chain is built from TRBV7-2 and TRBJ2-2, with D tentatively TRBD2 (6 bases). The ends were cut back, 1 base at V and 1 base at J, with 10 bases in the middle. This CDR3 spans 16 amino acids. Germline CDR1 SGHTA, CDR2 FQGNSA.

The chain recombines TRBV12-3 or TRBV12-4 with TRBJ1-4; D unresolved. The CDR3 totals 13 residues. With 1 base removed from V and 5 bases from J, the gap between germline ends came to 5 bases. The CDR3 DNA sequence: TGTGCCAGCAGTTTAGACGGGAATGAAAAACTGTTTTTT. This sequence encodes CASSLDGNEKLFF.

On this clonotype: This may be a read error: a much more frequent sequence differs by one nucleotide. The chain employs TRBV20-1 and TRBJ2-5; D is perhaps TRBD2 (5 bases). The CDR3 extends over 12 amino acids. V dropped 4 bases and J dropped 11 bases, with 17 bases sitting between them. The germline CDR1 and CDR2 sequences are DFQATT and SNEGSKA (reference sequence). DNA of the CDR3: TGCAGTGCTACCCGGGAAGGGTATGAGCAGTACTTC. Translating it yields CSATREGYEQYF.

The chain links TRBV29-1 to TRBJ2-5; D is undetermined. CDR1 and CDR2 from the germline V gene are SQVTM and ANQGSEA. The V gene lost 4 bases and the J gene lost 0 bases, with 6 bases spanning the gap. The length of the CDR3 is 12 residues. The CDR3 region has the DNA TGCAGCGTTGTGTTCTACCAAGAGACCCAGTACTTC. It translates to CSVVFYQETQYF.

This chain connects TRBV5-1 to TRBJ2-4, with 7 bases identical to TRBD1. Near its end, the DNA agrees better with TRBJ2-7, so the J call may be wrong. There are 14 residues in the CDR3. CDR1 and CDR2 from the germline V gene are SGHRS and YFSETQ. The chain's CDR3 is CASSSWPGGYEQYF. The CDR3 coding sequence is TGCGCCAGCAGCTCCTGGCCAGGGGGCTACGAGCAGTACTTC.

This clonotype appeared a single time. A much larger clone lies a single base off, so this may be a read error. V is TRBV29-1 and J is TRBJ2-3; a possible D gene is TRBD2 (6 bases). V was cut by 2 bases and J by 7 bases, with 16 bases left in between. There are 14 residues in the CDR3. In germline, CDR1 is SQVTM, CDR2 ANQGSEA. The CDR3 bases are TGCAGCGTTGAACCGGGCGGGGTCTCTTATACGCAGTATTTT. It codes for CSVEPGGVSYTQYF.

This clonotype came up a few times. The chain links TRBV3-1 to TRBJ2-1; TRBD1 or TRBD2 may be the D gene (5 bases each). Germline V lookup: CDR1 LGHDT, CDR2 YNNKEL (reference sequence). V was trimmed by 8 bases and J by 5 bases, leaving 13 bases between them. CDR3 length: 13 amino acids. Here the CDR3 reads CASSGRINNEQFF. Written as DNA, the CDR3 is TGTGCCAGCTCGGGACGGATTAACAATGAGCAGTTCTTC.